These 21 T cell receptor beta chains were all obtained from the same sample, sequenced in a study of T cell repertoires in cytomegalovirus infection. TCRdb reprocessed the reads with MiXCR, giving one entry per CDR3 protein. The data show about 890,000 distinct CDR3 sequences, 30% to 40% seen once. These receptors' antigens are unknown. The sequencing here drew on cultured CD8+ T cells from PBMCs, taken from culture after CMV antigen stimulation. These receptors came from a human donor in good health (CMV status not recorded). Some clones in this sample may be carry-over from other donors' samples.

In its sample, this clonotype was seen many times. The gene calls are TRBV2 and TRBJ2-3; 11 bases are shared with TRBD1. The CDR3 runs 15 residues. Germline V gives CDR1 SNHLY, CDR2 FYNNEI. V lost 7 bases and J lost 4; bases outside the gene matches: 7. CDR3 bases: TGTGCCAGCACTCCCCCGGGACAGGGGGCAGATACGCAGTATTTT. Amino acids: CASTPPGQGADTQYF.

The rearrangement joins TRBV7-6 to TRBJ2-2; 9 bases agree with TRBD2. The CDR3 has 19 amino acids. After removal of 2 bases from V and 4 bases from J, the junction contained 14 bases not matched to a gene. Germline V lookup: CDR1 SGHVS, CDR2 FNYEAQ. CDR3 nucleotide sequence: TGTGCCAGCAGCTTACGGACTAGCGACCTTCCATTTCTCACCGGGGAGCTGTTTTTT. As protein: CASSLRTSDLPFLTGELFF.

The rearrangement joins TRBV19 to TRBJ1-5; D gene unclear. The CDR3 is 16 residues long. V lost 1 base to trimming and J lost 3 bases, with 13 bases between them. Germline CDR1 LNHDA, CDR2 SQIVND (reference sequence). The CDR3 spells CASSIGLKDLNQPQHF. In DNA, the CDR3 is TGTGCCAGTAGTATAGGTCTCAAAGATCTCAATCAGCCCCAGCATTTT.

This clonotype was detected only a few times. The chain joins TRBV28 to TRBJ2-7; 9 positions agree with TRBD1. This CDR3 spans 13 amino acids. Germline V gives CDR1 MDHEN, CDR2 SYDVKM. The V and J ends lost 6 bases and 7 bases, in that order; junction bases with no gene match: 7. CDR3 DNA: TGTGCCAGCAGCCCACAGGGGGCGCGGGAGCAGTACGTC. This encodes CASSPQGAREQYV.

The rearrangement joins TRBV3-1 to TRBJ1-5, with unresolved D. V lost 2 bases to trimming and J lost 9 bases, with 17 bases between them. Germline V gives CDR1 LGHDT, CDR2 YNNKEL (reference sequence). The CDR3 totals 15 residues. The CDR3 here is CASSQRATAESPQHF. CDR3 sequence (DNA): TGTGCCAGCAGCCAACGGGCGACGGCAGAATCGCCCCAGCATTTT.

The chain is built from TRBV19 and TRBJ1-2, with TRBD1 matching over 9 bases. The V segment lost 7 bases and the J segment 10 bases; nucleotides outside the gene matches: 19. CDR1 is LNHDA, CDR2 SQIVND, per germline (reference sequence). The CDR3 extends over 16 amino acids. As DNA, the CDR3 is TGTGCCAGTAAGGATATGTGGACGGGACAGGGTTTTGACTACACCTTC. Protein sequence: CASKDMWTGQGFDYTF.

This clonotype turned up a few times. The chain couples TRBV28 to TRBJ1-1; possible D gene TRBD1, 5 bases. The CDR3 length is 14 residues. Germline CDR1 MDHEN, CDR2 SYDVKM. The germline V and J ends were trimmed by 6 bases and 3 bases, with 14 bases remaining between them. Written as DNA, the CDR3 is TGTGCCAGCAGGCAACCGGGACCCCACACTGAAGCTTTCTTT. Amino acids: CASRQPGPHTEAFF.

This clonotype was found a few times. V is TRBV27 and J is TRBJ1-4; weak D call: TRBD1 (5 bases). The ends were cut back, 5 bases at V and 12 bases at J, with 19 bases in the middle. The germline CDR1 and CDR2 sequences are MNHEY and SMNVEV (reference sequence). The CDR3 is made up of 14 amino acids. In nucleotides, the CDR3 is TGTGCCAGCAGTCCCGGGACTGGTGGAGGGGAACTGTTTTTT. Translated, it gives CASSPGTGGGELFF. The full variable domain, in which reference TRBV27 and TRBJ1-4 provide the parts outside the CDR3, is EAQVTQNPRYLITVTGKKLTVTCSQNMNHEYMSWYRQDPGLGLRQIYYSMNVEVTDKGDVPEGYKVSRKEKRNFPLILESPSPNQTSLYFCASSPGTGGGELFFGSGTQLSVL.

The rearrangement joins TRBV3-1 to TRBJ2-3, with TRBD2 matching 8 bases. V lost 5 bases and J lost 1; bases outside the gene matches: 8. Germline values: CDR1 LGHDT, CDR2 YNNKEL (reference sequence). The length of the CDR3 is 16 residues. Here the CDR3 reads CASSSRTSRRTDTQYF. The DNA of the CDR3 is TGTGCCAGCAGCTCCCGGACTAGCAGACGCACAGATACGCAGTATTTT.

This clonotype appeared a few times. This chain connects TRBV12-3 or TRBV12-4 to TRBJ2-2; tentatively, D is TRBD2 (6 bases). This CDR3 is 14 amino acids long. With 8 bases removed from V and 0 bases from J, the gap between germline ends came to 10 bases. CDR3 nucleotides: TGTGCCAGCTGCCGGGAGCCGAACACCGGGGAGCTGTTTTTT. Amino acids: CASCREPNTGELFF.

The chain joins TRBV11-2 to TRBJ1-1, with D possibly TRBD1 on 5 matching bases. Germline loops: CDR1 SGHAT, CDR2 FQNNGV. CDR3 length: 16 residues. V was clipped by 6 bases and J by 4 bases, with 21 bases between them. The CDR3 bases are TGTGCCAGCAGTCCCTTTAAACCGGGACTTAGCACTGAAGCTTTCTTT. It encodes CASSPFKPGLSTEAFF.

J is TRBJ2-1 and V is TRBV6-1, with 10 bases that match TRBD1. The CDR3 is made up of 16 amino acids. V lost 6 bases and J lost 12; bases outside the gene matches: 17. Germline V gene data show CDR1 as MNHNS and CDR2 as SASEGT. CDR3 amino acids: CASSHGGQGNPGAQFF. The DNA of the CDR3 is TGTGCCAGCAGCCACGGGGGACAGGGGAACCCGGGTGCGCAGTTCTTC.

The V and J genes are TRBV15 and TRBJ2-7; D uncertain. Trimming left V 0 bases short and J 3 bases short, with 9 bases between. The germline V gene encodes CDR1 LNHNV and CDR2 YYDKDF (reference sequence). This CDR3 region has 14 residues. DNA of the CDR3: TGTGCCACCAGCAGAGATCGACAATTCTACGAGCAGTACGTC. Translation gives CATSRDRQFYEQYV.

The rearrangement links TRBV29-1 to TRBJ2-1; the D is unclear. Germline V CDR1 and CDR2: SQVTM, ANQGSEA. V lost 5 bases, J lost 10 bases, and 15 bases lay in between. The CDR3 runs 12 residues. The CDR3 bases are TGCAGCGTTCCTCCCCCGGGTACAGAGCAGTTCTTC. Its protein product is CSVPPPGTEQFF.

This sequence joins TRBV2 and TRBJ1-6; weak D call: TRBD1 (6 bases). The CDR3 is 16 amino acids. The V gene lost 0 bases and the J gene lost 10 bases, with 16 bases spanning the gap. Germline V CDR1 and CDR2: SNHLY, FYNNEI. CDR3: CASSEAFTGSRSPLHF. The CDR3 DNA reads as TGTGCCAGCAGTGAAGCGTTTACAGGGTCGCGATCACCCCTCCACTTT.

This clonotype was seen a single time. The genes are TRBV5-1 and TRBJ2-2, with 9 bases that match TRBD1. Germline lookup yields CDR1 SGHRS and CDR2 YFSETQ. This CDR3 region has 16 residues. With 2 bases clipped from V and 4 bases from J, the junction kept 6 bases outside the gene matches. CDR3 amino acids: CASSFTGGEGTGELFF. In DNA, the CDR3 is TGCGCCAGCAGCTTTACAGGGGGCGAGGGCACCGGGGAGCTGTTTTTT.

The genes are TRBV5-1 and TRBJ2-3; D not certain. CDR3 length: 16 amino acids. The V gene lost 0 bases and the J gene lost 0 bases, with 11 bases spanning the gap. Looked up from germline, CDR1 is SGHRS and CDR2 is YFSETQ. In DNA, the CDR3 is TGCGCCAGCAGCTTGGTGTTCGGACCTAGCACAGATACGCAGTATTTT. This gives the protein CASSLVFGPSTDTQYF.

CDR3 DNA sequence: TGTGTCAGTCCCGAGGGGGAAAGCAGCGCAAGGGATGAGCAGTTCTTC. Protein product: CVSPEGESSARDEQFF. This chain connects TRBV2 to TRBJ2-1; tentatively, D is TRBD1 (6 bases). Germline V gene data show CDR1 as SNHLY and CDR2 as FYNNEI. The CDR3 is 16 residues long. The complete variable domain, with remaining parts taken from reference TRBV2 and TRBJ2-1, reads EPEVTQTPSHQVTQMGQEVILRCVPISNHLYFYWYRQILGQKVEFLVSFYNNEISEKSEIFDDQFSVERPDGSNFTLKIRSTKLEDSAMYFCVSPEGESSARDEQFFGPGTRLTVL.

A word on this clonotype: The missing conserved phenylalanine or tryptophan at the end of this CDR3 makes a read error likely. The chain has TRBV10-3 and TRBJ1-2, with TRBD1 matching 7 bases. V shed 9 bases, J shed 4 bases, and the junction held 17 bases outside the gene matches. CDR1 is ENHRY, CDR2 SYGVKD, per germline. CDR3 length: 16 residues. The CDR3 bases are TGTGCCATTGCCGGAGACAGGGAGAAGGGAATCTATGGCTACACCCTC. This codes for CAIAGDREKGIYGYTL.

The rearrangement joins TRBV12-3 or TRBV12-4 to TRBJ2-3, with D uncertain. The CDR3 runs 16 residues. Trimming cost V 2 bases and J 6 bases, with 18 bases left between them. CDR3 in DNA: TGTGCCAGCAGTTTAATGTACACATCGGATTGGGATACGCAGTATTTT. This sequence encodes CASSLMYTSDWDTQYF.

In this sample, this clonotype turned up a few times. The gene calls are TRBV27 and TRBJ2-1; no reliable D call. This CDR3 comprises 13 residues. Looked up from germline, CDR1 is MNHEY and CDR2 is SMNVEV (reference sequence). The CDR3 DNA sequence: TGTGCTGTTCGAAGGAACCTCTACAATGAGCAGTTCTTC. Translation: CAVRRNLYNEQFF.